This T cell receptor beta chain derives from a study of PD-1 blockade in mismatch repair-deficient tumors. Findings and caveats of the study: After pembrolizumab, tumor-resident clones rose rapidly, then generally contracted before radiologic responses.

TCRdb's table, derived via immunoSEQ multiplex PCR, lists solely in-frame clones and lacks some. The sample has 75,000 to 85,000 clones, 81% seen once; the top ten hold roughly 2.8%. On this clone itself: Antigen: not known.

From germline, CDR1 is MNHEY and CDR2 SVGAGI. The CDR3 covers 11 residues. Trimming took off 8 bases at V and 9 bases at J, with 13 bases between the two ends. The rearrangement links TRBV6-5 to TRBJ1-1, with D tentatively TRBD1 (5 bases). Sequencing used peripheral blood, obtained 12 weeks after starting pembrolizumab. The receptor was derived from an adult with mismatch repair-deficient cancer. The CDR3, as DNA: TGTGCCAGCTGCCGTGGGGGTAAAGCTTTCTTT. Its protein product is CASCRGGKAFF.